Reported below is one T cell receptor (beta chain). This specimen comes from a study of blood T cell repertoires in COVID-19. Study background: COVID-19 samples collected from the United States, Italy and Spain covered acute and convalescent phases. PBMCs, B-cell-depleted T cells, or T cells were the source of the cDNA or gDNA that made up the material.

Per the original data handling: Reference gene primer amplification in the assay estimated nucleated cell counts. Only in-frame clones appear in the TCRdb table, and some are missing; sequencing was by immunoSEQ multiplex PCR. V and J calls and clone size follow that table, whereas D and trimming were derived from the DNA. The sample records about 160,000 clones, roughly 90% being singletons. CDR1 and CDR2 from the germline V gene are ENHRY and SYGVKD. With V trimmed by 4 bases and J by 5 bases, 6 bases remained unmatched. The CDR3 consists of 14 residues. The TCR comes from a woman in her 70s with acute or convalescent COVID-19. The genes are TRBV10-3 and TRBJ1-2, with TRBD1 matching over 8 bases. Sequencing was done on a sample of peripheral blood. The CDR3 nucleotides read TGTGCCATCAGTGGGCAGGGGGCAAGGTATGGCTACACCTTC. Amino acid sequence: CAISGQGARYGYTF.